Each of the 20 T cell receptor beta chains below was sequenced from the same sample in a study of T cells after yellow fever vaccination. Each CDR3 protein gets one entry after TCRdb re-called the 5' RACE reads with MiXCR. The sample yields about 210,000 distinct CDR3 sequences, approximately 6.8% seen once. Sample: CD4+ T cells sorted from PBMCs, taken on the day of the yellow fever booster vaccination. The receptors stem from a man aged 25 to 45 who received the YFV17D yellow fever vaccine.

This clonotype was picked up many times. DNA of the CDR3: TGTGCCAGCAGCTTAGGCTGGAGAGAGACCCAGTACTTC. Its protein product is CASSLGWRETQYF. The chain has TRBV7-3 and TRBJ2-5; D gene unclear. The germline gives CDR1 SGHTA, CDR2 FQGTGA. The V and J ends lost 2 bases and 4 bases respectively, with 8 bases between them. The CDR3 sequence is 13 residues long.

The chain employs TRBV28 and TRBJ1-5; D remains unclear. V was shortened by 3 bases and J by 0 bases, with 21 bases between the two germline ends. CDR3 length: 19 residues. Looked up from germline, CDR1 is MDHEN and CDR2 is SYDVKM. CDR3 residues: CASSFPLGRRVYSNQPQHF. The CDR3 region has the DNA TGTGCCAGCAGTTTTCCCCTCGGGCGCCGGGTCTATAGCAATCAGCCCCAGCATTTT.

The table lists this clonotype with many counts. The chain recombines TRBV20-1 with TRBJ2-5, with D perhaps TRBD2 (7 bases). The germline V and J ends were trimmed by 6 bases and 2 bases, with 19 bases remaining between them. The CDR3 covers 15 residues. Germline assignment: CDR1 DFQATT and CDR2 SNEGSKA (reference sequence). The CDR3 sequence: CSATLGGLLQETQYF. CDR3 DNA sequence: TGCAGTGCAACCTTGGGGGGGCTCCTTCAAGAGACCCAGTACTTC.

The V gene is TRBV27, the J gene TRBJ2-7; D is tentatively TRBD1 or TRBD2 (5 bases each). Germline assignment: CDR1 MNHEY and CDR2 SMNVEV (reference sequence). The V end was cut by 4 bases, the J end by 2 bases, with 15 bases between. The CDR3 contains 15 residues. The CDR3: CASSYSPGPPYEQYF. In DNA form, the CDR3 reads TGTGCCAGCAGTTATTCACCGGGGCCCCCCTACGAGCAGTACTTC.

This clonotype was detected only a few times. The chain recombines TRBV5-1 with TRBJ2-5, with D unresolved. The CDR3 has 14 residues. Trimming left V 0 bases short and J 5 bases short, with 11 bases between. The V gene's germline CDR1 is SGHRS and CDR2 YFSETQ. CDR3 DNA: TGCGCCAGCAGCTTGGTAATAGGGTTGGAGACCCAGTACTTC. Translation gives CASSLVIGLETQYF.

This clonotype was picked up many times. This chain connects TRBV20-1 to TRBJ2-1; 10 positions agree with TRBD2. Germline lookup yields CDR1 DFQATT and CDR2 SNEGSKA (reference sequence). The CDR3 contains 13 residues. With 2 bases clipped from V and 10 bases from J, the junction kept 5 bases outside the gene matches. In nucleotides, the CDR3 is TGCAGTGCTAGACTAGCGGGAGATAAGGAGCAGTTCTTC. This codes for CSARLAGDKEQFF.

This clonotype was detected ten times or more. The chain employs TRBV28 and TRBJ1-1; D may be TRBD1 (5 bases). V lost 4 bases, J lost 6 bases, and 18 bases lay in between. CDR1 and CDR2 (germline): MDHEN, SYDVKM. CDR3 size: 15 residues. The CDR3 region is CASSSTGGKGAEAFF. The CDR3 DNA is TGTGCCAGCAGTTCCACGGGGGGGAAGGGCGCTGAAGCTTTCTTT.

This clonotype was picked up many times. J is TRBJ2-3 and V is TRBV5-1; unclear D gene. V lost 4 bases, J lost 1 base, and 10 bases lay in between. Germline-derived CDR1 and CDR2 are SGHRS and YFSETQ. The CDR3 totals 14 residues. The CDR3 spells CASSNGERTDTQYF. CDR3 coding DNA: TGCGCCAGCAGCAATGGGGAACGCACAGATACGCAGTATTTT. Full variable domain (remainder filled in from reference TRBV5-1 and TRBJ2-3): KAGVTQTPRYLIKTRGQQVTLSCSPISGHRSVSWYQQTPGQGLQFLFEYFSETQRNKGNFPGRFSGRQFSNSRSEMNVSTLELGDSALYLCASSNGERTDTQYFGPGTRLTVL.

This clonotype was found many times. V and J are TRBV18 and TRBJ2-2; the D is unclear. Between the trimmed V and J ends, which lost 4 bases and 3 bases, there was a span of 3 bases. In germline, CDR1 is KGHSH, CDR2 LQKENI. This CDR3 has 12 amino acids. The CDR3 protein is CASSLYTGELFF. The CDR3 bases are TGTGCCAGCTCACTATACACCGGGGAGCTGTTTTTT.

The gene calls are TRBV12-3 or TRBV12-4 and TRBJ2-7; TRBD2 matches at 8 bases. This CDR3 is built from 14 residues. The ends lost 5 bases at V and 6 bases at J; junction bases unmatched: 9. The DNA for the CDR3 is TGTGCCAGCAGTCCCCGCCTCCGGGAGGGCGAGCAGTACTTC. Translated, it gives CASSPRLREGEQYF.

The chain joins TRBV20-1 to TRBJ2-2; the match to TRBD1 covers 8 bases. This CDR3 spans 14 amino acids. Per the germline V gene, CDR1 is DFQATT and CDR2 is SNEGSKA (reference sequence). Germline trimming cut 4 bases from V and 1 base from J; bases unmatched to any gene: 2. The chain's CDR3 is CSATGTGNTGELFF. CDR3 nucleotide sequence: TGCAGTGCTACCGGGACAGGGAACACCGGGGAGCTGTTTTTT.

V is TRBV7-6 and J is TRBJ2-3, with D unclear. Trimming stripped 1 base from V and 6 bases from J, with 8 bases between. Germline V gene data show CDR1 as SGHVS and CDR2 as FNYEAQ. CDR3 size: 13 residues. CDR3: CASSLDVLDTQYF. CDR3 DNA sequence: TGTGCCAGCAGCTTAGACGTCTTGGATACGCAGTATTTT.

The CDR3 region is CASSLPQGAPYNEQFF. The CDR3 region has the DNA TGCGCCAGCAGCTTGCCCCAGGGTGCGCCCTACAATGAGCAGTTCTTC. The chain is built from TRBV5-1 and TRBJ2-1, with D possibly matching TRBD1 (5 bases). Looked up from germline, CDR1 is SGHRS and CDR2 is YFSETQ. V was cut by 1 base and J by 2 bases, with 13 bases left in between. The CDR3 is 16 amino acids.

This clonotype was counted many times. CDR3 nucleotide sequence: TGCGCCAGCAGCTTGGAGGGGCCTCAGTTCTTC. It encodes CASSLEGPQFF. The chain couples TRBV5-1 to TRBJ2-1; D possibly corresponds to TRBD1 (5 bases). The V and J ends lost 0 bases and 13 bases respectively, with 8 bases between them. From germline, CDR1 is SGHRS and CDR2 YFSETQ. The CDR3 is 11 amino acids.

This clonotype was seen only a few times. The chain combines TRBV6-1 with TRBJ2-3; unclear D gene. Between the trimmed V and J ends, which lost 0 bases and 0 bases, there was a span of 4 bases. This CDR3 has 14 residues. Per germline, CDR1 MNHNS and CDR2 SASEGT. The chain's CDR3 is CASSEAHSTDTQYF. Here the CDR3 DNA reads TGTGCCAGCAGTGAAGCCCACAGCACAGATACGCAGTATTTT.

This clonotype was seen ten or more times. The V and J genes are TRBV7-6 and TRBJ2-5; 13 bases map to TRBD2. J lost 5 bases, V lost 5 bases, and 8 bases had no gene match. Germline CDR1 SGHVS, CDR2 FNYEAQ. CDR3 length equals 16 residues. The CDR3, as DNA: TGTGCCAGCAGCCTTCAACTAGCGGGAGGGTTGGAGACCCAGTACTTC. It is translated as CASSLQLAGGLETQYF.

In this sample, this clonotype turned up a few times. The V and J genes are TRBV7-8 and TRBJ2-3; the D is unclear. In germline, CDR1 is SGHVS, CDR2 FQNEAQ. V lost 4 bases and J 2 bases, leaving 13 bases between the germline ends. This CDR3 contains 15 residues. The CDR3 reads CASSSRQSTTDTQYF. Here the CDR3 DNA reads TGTGCCAGCAGCTCCCGGCAGTCCACCACAGATACGCAGTATTTT.

This clonotype was found a few times. The J gene is TRBJ2-2, the V gene TRBV19; 12 bases map to TRBD2. This CDR3 comprises 15 residues. The germline gives CDR1 LNHDA, CDR2 SQIVND (reference sequence). J lost 7 bases, V lost 5 bases, and 5 bases had no gene match. The DNA of the CDR3 is TGTGCCAGTAGTCGGACTAGCGGGACTAACGGGGAGCTGTTTTTT. It codes for CASSRTSGTNGELFF.

The CDR3: CASSGSDHTDTQYF. Written as DNA, the CDR3 is TGCGCCAGCAGTGGCAGTGACCACACAGATACGCAGTATTTT. V is TRBV5-1 and J is TRBJ2-3; D is unclear. With 5 bases removed from V and 2 bases from J, the gap between germline ends came to 12 bases. The germline gives CDR1 SGHRS, CDR2 YFSETQ. There are 14 residues in the CDR3.

On this clonotype itself: This may arise from a read error, as a much more abundant clone is one base away. The chain employs TRBV11-3 and TRBJ2-1; TRBD2 agrees at 8 bases. Germline V lookup: CDR1 SGHNT, CDR2 YENEEA. The CDR3 runs to 14 residues. CDR3 in amino acids: CASPSGRSYNAQFF. CDR3 DNA: TGTGCCAGCCCGAGCGGGAGATCTTACAATGCGCAGTTCTTC.